This TCR beta chain was identified during a study of graft-versus-host responses after intestinal transplantation. Study details: Every transplant recipient was induced with anti-thymocyte globulin, then maintained on tacrolimus and steroids for 2 to 3 years.

The CDR3 length is 15 residues. Germline-derived CDR1 and CDR2 are SGHRS and YFSETQ. The V gene end was trimmed by 4 bases and the J gene end by 7 bases; junction bases not matched to a gene: 9. Turning to this clone: Other DNA sequences in this specimen translate into the identical CDR3.

Data came from immunoSEQ multiplex PCR; TCRdb stores just in-frame clones and leaves some out. Here the sample spans under 20,000 clones, around 86% being singletons. This sample comprised PBMCs, obtained approximately 33 weeks after intestinal transplant. The clonotype originates from a human patient who received an intestinal transplant, so some T cells may come from the graft donor. V gene TRBV5-1 combines with J gene TRBJ2-2, with 8 nucleotides matching TRBD1. CDR3 region: CASSIGQGAGGELFF. The CDR3 DNA sequence: TGCGCCAGCAGCATTGGGCAGGGGGCAGGCGGGGAGCTGTTTTTT.